Listed here are 18 T cell receptor beta chains from one sample, sequenced in a study of cytomegalovirus exposure and HLA in healthy donors. Primers for the PCR totalled 60 Vbeta and 13 Jbeta. Repertoires were generated with immunoSEQ multiplex PCR, while TCRdb's copy carries only in-frame clones and drops some. The profile covers some 140,000 clones, with 74% appearing a single time and around 4.5% taken by the ten largest. What was sequenced was PBMCs. The receptors originated from a man between 18 and 29 years old in good health and CMV-seropositive.

J is TRBJ2-1 and V is TRBV6-9; TRBD1 might be the D (6 bases). Germline lookup yields CDR1 MNHGY and CDR2 SVAAGI. Deletions cut 8 bases from V and 8 bases from J, with 22 bases between. The CDR3 runs to 15 residues. DNA for the CDR3: TGTGCCAGCCCTCGCCAGGGGATCTCATTCTATGAGCAGTTCTTC. Its protein is CASPRQGISFYEQFF.

This chain uses TRBV29-1 with TRBJ2-2; 7 nucleotides line up with TRBD1. CDR3 size: 15 residues. The V segment lost 6 bases and the J segment 1 base; nucleotides outside the gene matches: 8. The germline CDR1 and CDR2 sequences are SQVTM and ANQGSEA. The CDR3 DNA follows: TGCAGCGTGACGACAGGGCCTTTGAACACCGGGGAGCTGTTTTTT. It translates to CSVTTGPLNTGELFF.

The chain recombines TRBV18 with TRBJ1-6; D unclear. Trimming took 2 bases from V and 6 from J, leaving 14 bases between them. There are 16 residues in the CDR3. Germline V CDR1 and CDR2: KGHSH, LQKENI. The CDR3: CASSPRSGSLNSPLHF. The CDR3 DNA sequence: TGTGCCAGCTCACCAAGGAGCGGCAGCCTTAATTCACCCCTCCACTTT.

V gene TRBV7-9 combines with J gene TRBJ2-1; weak D call: TRBD1 (6 bases). Germline assignment: CDR1 SEHNR and CDR2 FQNEAQ (reference sequence). The V end lost 4 bases, the J end lost 8 bases, and 12 bases lay between the germline ends. CDR3 size: 13 residues. CDR3 protein: CASSSQGGDEQFF. The CDR3, as DNA: TGTGCCAGCAGCTCACAGGGTGGCGATGAGCAGTTCTTC.

The J gene is TRBJ2-7, the V gene TRBV9, with 7 bases that match TRBD2. Unmatched junction bases numbered 4, after V lost 0 bases and J lost 1 base. The CDR3 sequence is 15 residues long. CDR1 is SGDLS and CDR2 is YYNGEE in the germline V gene. The CDR3 spells CASSVEASGSYEQYF. CDR3 in DNA: TGTGCCAGCAGCGTAGAGGCTAGCGGATCCTACGAGCAGTACTTC.

The rearrangement joins TRBV6-1 to TRBJ2-1; 11 bases map to TRBD2. This CDR3 is built from 16 residues. V lost 2 bases, J lost 7 bases, and 7 bases stayed unmatched. CDR1 and CDR2 from the germline V gene are MNHNS and SASEGT. CDR3 sequence reads: CASSERLAGSRNEQFF. CDR3 DNA: TGTGCCAGCAGTGAACGACTAGCGGGGAGCAGGAATGAGCAGTTCTTC.

The rearrangement links TRBV28 to TRBJ2-5; 14 bases align to TRBD2. The CDR3 has 16 amino acids. The V segment lost 7 bases and the J segment 2 bases; nucleotides outside the gene matches: 6. The germline V gene has CDR1 MDHEN and CDR2 SYDVKM. DNA for the CDR3: TGTGCCAGCACTCCCAGGACTAGCGGGAGGCAAGAGACCCAGTACTTC. Translated: CASTPRTSGRQETQYF.

The rearrangement links TRBV14 to TRBJ1-3; no firm D call. This CDR3 spans 16 amino acids. Trimming took off 0 bases at V and 4 bases at J, with 13 bases between the two ends. Germline loops: CDR1 SGHDN, CDR2 FVKESK. Here the CDR3 reads CASSQDKNSAGNTIYF. The CDR3 DNA reads TGTGCCAGCAGCCAAGACAAGAATTCTGCGGGAAACACCATATATTTT.

This chain links TRBV5-1 with TRBJ1-1; TRBD1 agrees at 8 bases. Germline CDR1 is SGHRS and CDR2 is YFSETQ. V shed 3 bases, J shed 0 bases, and the junction held 1 base outside the gene matches. The CDR3 consists of 14 residues. Here the CDR3 reads CASSWGQVNTEAFF. The DNA for the CDR3 is TGCGCCAGCAGCTGGGGACAGGTGAACACTGAAGCTTTCTTT.

The J gene is TRBJ2-7, the V gene TRBV7-9, with D possibly matching TRBD2 (6 bases). With 5 bases removed from V and 4 bases from J, the gap between germline ends came to 21 bases. The CDR3 consists of 16 residues. Germline V gives CDR1 SEHNR, CDR2 FQNEAQ (reference sequence). The CDR3 nucleotides read TGTGCCAGCAGCCCTCGGAGGGCCAGCAACCCTTACGAGCAGTACTTC. Its translation: CASSPRRASNPYEQYF.

This chain links TRBV9 with TRBJ2-5, with 7 bases that match TRBD2. After removal of 0 bases from V and 5 bases from J, the junction contained 10 bases not matched to a gene. Per germline, CDR1 SGDLS and CDR2 YYNGEE. The CDR3 has 16 residues. CDR3 loop: CASSVGELAAGETQYF. CDR3 DNA: TGTGCCAGCAGCGTAGGGGAGCTAGCGGCAGGGGAGACCCAGTACTTC.

J is TRBJ2-7 and V is TRBV4-2, with TRBD2 as a possible D gene (6 bases). This CDR3 is 15 amino acids long. The V gene's germline CDR1 is LGHNA and CDR2 YNFKEQ. With 0 bases removed from V and 2 bases from J, the gap between germline ends came to 11 bases. CDR3 coding DNA: TGTGCCAGCAGCCAAGATACCGGGAGCGCCTACGAGCAGTACTTC. It encodes CASSQDTGSAYEQYF.

The chain couples TRBV6-4 to TRBJ2-3, with 9 bases lining up with TRBD2. This CDR3 has 16 residues. The V gene end was trimmed by 3 bases and the J gene end by 0 bases; junction bases not matched to a gene: 4. The germline V gene encodes CDR1 MRHNA and CDR2 SNTAGT. CDR3 DNA sequence: TGTGCCAGCAGTGAGCGGGGGGGCTCAAGCACAGATACGCAGTATTTT. Its translation: CASSERGGSSTDTQYF.

This sequence joins TRBV11-1 and TRBJ2-7; D is unclear. The CDR3 is 15 residues long. V dropped 5 bases and J dropped 0 bases, with 14 bases sitting between them. The germline gives CDR1 SGHAT, CDR2 FQDESV (reference sequence). The CDR3 loop is CASSLTDGSSYEQYF. CDR3 nucleotides: TGTGCCAGCAGCCTCACAGACGGCAGCTCCTACGAGCAGTACTTC. Combining the CDR3 with reference TRBV11-1 and TRBJ2-7 gives the whole variable domain EAEVAQSPRYKITEKSQAVAFWCDPISGHATLYWYRQILGQGPELLVQFQDESVVDDSQLPKDRFSAERLKGVDSTLKIQPAELGDSAMYLCASSLTDGSSYEQYFGPGTRLTVT.

The chain joins TRBV4-3 to TRBJ1-1, with D perhaps matching TRBD1 (5 bases). There are 14 residues in the CDR3. V lost 2 bases and J 8 bases, leaving 15 bases between the germline ends. Per the germline V gene, CDR1 is LGHNA and CDR2 is YSLEER. CDR3 nucleotide sequence: TGCGCCAGCAGCCAATTAGTCAAGGGGAGGGAAGCTTTCTTT. It encodes CASSQLVKGREAFF.

CDR3 bases: TGTGCCAGCAGCTTAGACAGCAGATCACCCCTCCACTTT. Translation: CASSLDSRSPLHF. The chain combines TRBV7-9 with TRBJ1-6; D unclear. The germline CDR1 and CDR2 sequences are SEHNR and FQNEAQ (reference sequence). V was shortened by 1 base and J by 10 bases, with 8 bases between the two germline ends. This CDR3 has 13 residues.

The chain couples TRBV15 to TRBJ1-5, with D possibly being TRBD1 (5 bases). This CDR3 is built from 17 residues. Germline V gives CDR1 LNHNV, CDR2 YYDKDF (reference sequence). With 3 bases removed from V and 0 bases from J, the gap between germline ends came to 15 bases. CDR3 sequence: CATSSVPGGFSNQPQHF. In DNA, the CDR3 is TGTGCCACCAGCAGTGTCCCGGGGGGATTTAGCAATCAGCCCCAGCATTTT.

V and J are TRBV7-9 and TRBJ2-7; D may be TRBD1 (5 bases). V shed 4 bases and J shed 2 bases, with 15 bases lying between them. There are 15 residues in the CDR3. The germline CDR1 and CDR2 sequences are SEHNR and FQNEAQ (reference sequence). CDR3 residues: CASSSPTGPTYEQYF. In nucleotides, the CDR3 is TGTGCCAGCAGCTCACCTACAGGCCCCACCTACGAGCAGTACTTC.